This T cell receptor beta chain was recovered during a study of cytomegalovirus exposure and HLA in healthy donors. The wider study: The 130 or so validation repertoires were reported in a later analysis to have been generated on the same platform as the roughly 700 first-cohort repertoires.

Assay: immunoSEQ multiplex PCR; the TCRdb copy retains only in-frame clones and omits some. The profile shows some 110,000 clones, about 82% of them singletons. V gave up 3 bases and J gave up 2 bases, with 20 bases separating them. This CDR3 contains 18 residues. Germline assignment: CDR1 MNHNS and CDR2 SASEGT. What was sequenced was PBMCs. The chain has TRBV6-1 and TRBJ2-1, with D perhaps TRBD2 (6 bases). The sequence was collected from a man between 18 and 35 years old in good health and CMV-seronegative. CDR3 coding DNA: TGTGCCAGCAGTGACAACGTTGGGGTTAGCGGCACCTACAATGAGCAGTTCTTC. Its translation: CASSDNVGVSGTYNEQFF.